Listed here is a single T cell receptor beta chain. Its antigen is not identified. The source of the sample is a study of cytomegalovirus exposure and HLA in healthy donors. Study results and caveats: Reportedly, TCR beta sequences accurately predicted HLA-A and HLA-B alleles in most subjects. In a later analysis, across HLA loci, associated TCR counts were highest for DRB1, lowest for HLA-C. Rare sequences made up most TCRs, while some public TCRs were found in many donors. Altogether, 170 or so TCR beta chains were recorded as cytomegalovirus-associated.

The V end was cut by 2 bases, the J end by 4 bases, with 16 bases between. There are 16 residues in the CDR3. Germline V gene data show CDR1 as SNHLY and CDR2 as FYNNEI. PCR involved 60 Vbeta and 13 Jbeta primers. Using immunoSEQ multiplex PCR, the repertoire was profiled, and TCRdb retains in-frame clones only, with some absent. This sample has tens of thousands of clones, with approximately 85% found just once. The V gene is TRBV2, the J gene TRBJ2-3; D perhaps matches TRBD1 (6 bases). The TCR was taken from a female donor in good health and CMV-seronegative. The specimen sequenced was PBMCs. CDR3 protein: CASSEFLGARADTQYF. The CDR3 bases are TGTGCCAGCAGTGAATTTCTGGGGGCGCGTGCAGATACGCAGTATTTT.